This TCR beta chain was captured in a study of human T cells and chemical hapten exposure. Study background: The use of 2% DPC on around 2 cm by around 2 cm of upper inner arm skin constituted sensitization.

The CDR3 has 13 amino acids. Germline CDR1 SQVTM, CDR2 ANQGSEA. Trimming stripped 3 bases from V and 0 bases from J, with 8 bases between. Stated time point: patch test 1, 2 weeks after DPC sensitization. Treatment given: therapeutic diphenylcyclopropenone sensitization with weekly scalp DPC. People who gave samples had alopecia, were 18 to 70 years old, and were suitable for DPC. TCRdb fed the RACE reads into MiXCR, producing one record per CDR3 protein. This sample has roughly 82,000 distinct CDR3 sequences; about 10% occur once, and the top ten carry under 4%. V is TRBV29-1 and J is TRBJ1-1; D gene unclear. The source material was whole blood, sampled in connection with sensitization to the hapten diphenylcyclopropenone (DPC). This TCR was recovered from a woman aged 60-75 years with alopecia areata. Some clones in this sample may be carry-over from other donors' samples. The CDR3 bases are TGCAGCGTTGAGTGGACCGTGAACACTGAAGCTTTCTTT. Protein: CSVEWTVNTEAFF.